This TCR beta chain was observed in a study of cytomegalovirus exposure and HLA in healthy donors. Remarks on this clone: Its antigen is as yet unknown.

The PCR used 60 Vbeta and 13 Jbeta primers. Some clones are missing from TCRdb's copy, which holds only in-frame ones; the method was immunoSEQ multiplex PCR. The sample comprises roughly 150,000 clones, 80% to 85% of which are singletons, and about 2.6% rests with the top ten. Overall study results and limits: Researchers catalogued about 150 TCR beta chains as cytomegalovirus-associated.

There are 17 residues in the CDR3. The V end lost 2 bases, the J end lost 2 bases, and 18 bases lay between the germline ends. Germline loops: CDR1 SNHLY, CDR2 FYNNEI. This chain joins TRBV2 and TRBJ2-5; TRBD1 is a possible D gene (5 bases). This TCR was recovered from a boy aged 2-9 years in good health and CMV-seronegative. Sequenced material: PBMCs. The CDR3 protein is CASSERLVDRLQETQYF. In nucleotides, the CDR3 is TGTGCCAGCAGTGAAAGGCTGGTCGACAGACTGCAAGAGACCCAGTACTTC.